A selection of T cell receptor beta chains follows, all from one sample in a study of identical twins. TCRdb re-derived calls from the 5' RACE reads in MiXCR, one entry per CDR3 protein. The table shows 450,000 or so distinct CDR3 sequences, with around 15% occurring only once. These data were also filed under a second study, of yellow fever vaccine responses in identical twins.

The sequencing sample was made of CD4+ T cells sorted from blood. These receptors were collected from a woman under 30 in good health. Both conserved end residues are part of each CDR3. A D gene is named only where the DNA matches it firmly. Clone size is shown for a subset of rows, as once, few, many or a class of expanded clone.

j_gene	abundance	d_gene	v_gene	CDR3aa	CDR3nt
TRBJ1-1	.	.	TRBV29-1	CSARGTEAFF	TGCAGCGCTAGAGGGACTGAAGCTTTCTTT
TRBJ1-1	.	.	TRBV4-2	CASSDDRTEAFF	TGTGCCAGCAGCGATGACAGAACTGAAGCTTTCTTT
TRBJ2-4	few	TRBD1	TRBV12-3/TRBV12-4	CASRYAGGAGSQYF	TGTGCCAGCAGATATGCAGGGGGCGCGGGATCCCAGTACTTC
TRBJ1-1	.	.	TRBV6-5	CASSSLSSLAEAFF	TGTGCCAGCAGTTCCCTCTCATCTCTGGCTGAAGCTTTCTTT
TRBJ2-1	.	.	TRBV15	CATSRPGGRTYEQFF	TGTGCCACCAGCAGACCTGGGGGCAGGACATATGAGCAGTTCTTC
TRBJ2-3	.	TRBD2	TRBV18	CASSPSLAGPSDTQYF	TGTGCCAGCTCACCATCACTAGCGGGGCCATCAGATACGCAGTATTTT
TRBJ2-5	.	.	TRBV28	CASTGDVETQYF	TGTGCCAGCACTGGGGATGTGGAGACCCAGTACTTC
TRBJ2-1	many	TRBD2	TRBV10-3	CAISGSGSSYNEQFF	TGTGCCATCAGTGGTAGCGGGAGCTCCTACAATGAGCAGTTCTTC
TRBJ2-2	many	.	TRBV4-2	CASSQDVYTGELFF	TGTGCCAGCAGCCAAGATGTTTACACCGGGGAGCTGTTTTTT
TRBJ2-3	.	.	TRBV20-1	CSAEPVSTDTQYF	TGCAGTGCGGAGCCCGTCTCCACAGATACGCAGTATTTT
TRBJ2-2	.	.	TRBV12-3/TRBV12-4	CASSFPFGVVSAGELFF	TGTGCCAGCAGTTTTCCTTTTGGGGTAGTTAGTGCCGGGGAGCTGTTTTTT
TRBJ2-1	.	.	TRBV6-2/TRBV6-3	CASSPFFTGNNNEQFF	TGTGCCAGCAGCCCCTTTTTTACAGGGAACAACAATGAGCAGTTCTTC
TRBJ2-1	many	.	TRBV9	CASSVVSGSYNEQFF	TGTGCCAGCAGCGTAGTAAGCGGCTCCTACAATGAGCAGTTCTTC
TRBJ1-1	few	.	TRBV28	CASRLPGPTEAFF	TGTGCCAGCAGACTACCGGGACCAACTGAGGCTTTCTTT
TRBJ2-5	few	.	TRBV29-1	CSVVSREETQYF	TGCAGCGTTGTCAGCAGGGAGGAGACCCAGTACTTC
TRBJ1-5	few	.	TRBV19	CASSIRQPSNQPQHF	TGTGCCAGTAGTATACGTCAGCCTAGCAATCAGCCCCAGCATTTT
TRBJ1-1	.	.	TRBV29-1	CSANRRGADTTEAFF	TGCAGCGCAAATCGACGGGGCGCCGATACCACTGAAGCTTTCTTT
TRBJ2-1	.	.	TRBV20-1	CSASRGYTEQFF	TGCAGTGCCTCCAGGGGTTATACTGAGCAGTTCTTC
TRBJ2-1	few	.	TRBV21-1	CASSKRKRDLDRGEQFF	TGTGCCAGCAGCAAGCGTAAAAGGGACCTAGATAGGGGTGAGCAGTTCTTC
TRBJ2-4	few	TRBD2	TRBV20-1	CSARVPWPSGETLAKNIQYF	TGCAGTGCTAGAGTTCCGTGGCCTAGCGGGGAAACATTAGCCAAAAACATTCAGTACTTC
TRBJ1-2	.	.	TRBV20-1	CSARDARQVYGYTF	TGCAGTGCTAGAGATGCTCGACAGGTCTATGGCTACACCTTC
TRBJ1-2	.	.	TRBV12-3/TRBV12-4	CASSLVVGQTSYGYTF	TGTGCCAGCAGTTTAGTAGTAGGTCAGACTTCCTATGGCTACACCTTC
TRBJ2-7	.	.	TRBV3-1	CATCQLGGHGSEQYF	TGTGCCACCTGCCAACTTGGGGGACACGGCTCCGAGCAGTACTTC
TRBJ2-7	few	TRBD1	TRBV9	CASSPQGAKYEQYF	TGTGCCAGCAGCCCACAGGGGGCGAAGTACGAGCAGTACTTC
TRBJ1-5	.	.	TRBV6-6	CASSASDGFNQPQHF	TGTGCCAGCAGTGCATCAGACGGATTTAATCAGCCCCAGCATTTT
TRBJ2-1	few	TRBD1	TRBV24-1	CATSSPSTGGFEQFF	TGTGCCACCAGCTCCCCCTCGACAGGGGGTTTTGAGCAGTTCTTC
TRBJ1-6	.	TRBD1	TRBV7-6	CASSLSGGNSPLHF	TGTGCCAGCAGCTTATCAGGGGGAAATTCACCCCTCCACTTT
TRBJ2-2	.	TRBD2	TRBV7-9	CASSPQTSATSGELFF	TGTGCCAGCAGCCCCCAGACTAGCGCAACCTCCGGGGAGCTGTTTTTT
TRBJ2-5	few	.	TRBV15	CATSRDAAGETQYF	TGTGCCACCAGCAGAGATGCGGCAGGGGAGACCCAGTACTTC
TRBJ1-6	.	.	TRBV20-1	CSARSNEAPLHF	TGCAGTGCTAGAAGCAATGAGGCACCCCTCCACTTT
TRBJ2-1	many	TRBD2	TRBV3-1	CASRPGGGENNEQFF	TGTGCCAGCAGGCCGGGAGGCGGGGAAAACAATGAGCAGTTCTTC
TRBJ1-2	.	TRBD1	TRBV11-2	CASSLGVTGTGVGYTF	TGTGCCAGCAGCTTGGGAGTCACCGGGACAGGGGTTGGCTACACCTTC